The source of this T cell receptor (beta chain) is a study of shared clonotypes between healthy human individuals. Study results and caveats: Naive subsets generally had larger estimated richness than memory subsets.

A note on this clone: The antigen is unknown.

The CDR3 contains 13 residues. From germline, CDR1 is SGHAT and CDR2 FQNNGV. V was cut by 5 bases and J by 5 bases, with 12 bases left in between. Samples underwent the assay at deep level. The genomic DNA of each subset was split evenly across several immunoSEQ plates. Only in-frame clones appear in the TCRdb table, and some are missing; sequencing was by immunoSEQ multiplex PCR. In the table there are about 2.4 million clones, over 85% of which are singletons. Subsets obtained from CD4+ cells comprised CD45RA+ naive and CD45RA-negative memory cells. The sequenced sample was naive CD4+ T cells sorted from blood. Subset in this sample: CD45RA+ positively selected. This receptor was taken from a man younger than 30 in good health. The genes are TRBV11-2 and TRBJ1-2; D unresolved. In nucleotides, the CDR3 is TGTGCCAGCAGCCCGGTGGGGAGATATGGCTACACCTTC. Amino acids: CASSPVGRYGYTF.